This TCR beta chain was sequenced in a study of T cells after yellow fever vaccination. V lost 4 bases and J 2 bases, leaving 11 bases between the germline ends. CDR3 length: 14 residues. Germline loops: CDR1 LGHDT, CDR2 YNNKEL (reference sequence). This clonotype was counted between two and nine times. Its antigen is as yet unknown. General study results and limits: After the booster, 96% of CD4 and about nine tenths of CD8 primary-response clones were re-detected.

TCRdb reanalysed the 5' RACE reads using MiXCR and keeps one entry per CDR3 protein. The sample contains around 360,000 distinct CDR3 sequences, around 10% of which appear only once. The sample here was PBMCs, taken on the day of the first yellow fever vaccination. This chain uses TRBV3-1 with TRBJ1-1; D gene ambiguous. The source of this sequence is a man between 18 and 35 years old who received the YFV17D yellow fever vaccine. The CDR3 coding sequence is TGTGCCAGCAGCCTTGGACTGCCCAACACTGAAGCTTTCTTT. Protein sequence: CASSLGLPNTEAFF.